This T cell receptor (beta chain) is drawn from a study of cytomegalovirus exposure and HLA in healthy donors. Study outcomes and limitations: Among immune exposure information, only CMV serostatus was available. Most TCR beta V segments were productive about 87% or about 30% of the time in an earlier analysis. Differences between HLA loci emerged in a later analysis of TCR association rates, with DRB1 most and HLA-C fewest.

A remark on this clone: Antigen: not known.

60 Vbeta and 13 Jbeta primers were used in PCR. Data came from immunoSEQ multiplex PCR; TCRdb stores just in-frame clones and leaves some out. This listing includes around 50,000 clones. The J segment lost 1 base and the V segment lost 11 bases, leaving 6 bases of the junction unmatched. Germline V gene lookup returns CDR1 SEHNR and CDR2 FQNEAQ (reference sequence). This CDR3 region has 14 residues. There were likely unrecorded immune exposures, though donors were nominally healthy when sampled. The genes are TRBV7-9 and TRBJ2-2, with 8 bases matching TRBD1. This TCR was recovered from a male donor in good health and CMV-seropositive. Sequencing used PBMCs. CDR3 in amino acids: CAAGTGVNTGELFF. The CDR3, as DNA: TGTGCCGCGGGGACAGGCGTGAACACCGGGGAGCTGTTTTTT.